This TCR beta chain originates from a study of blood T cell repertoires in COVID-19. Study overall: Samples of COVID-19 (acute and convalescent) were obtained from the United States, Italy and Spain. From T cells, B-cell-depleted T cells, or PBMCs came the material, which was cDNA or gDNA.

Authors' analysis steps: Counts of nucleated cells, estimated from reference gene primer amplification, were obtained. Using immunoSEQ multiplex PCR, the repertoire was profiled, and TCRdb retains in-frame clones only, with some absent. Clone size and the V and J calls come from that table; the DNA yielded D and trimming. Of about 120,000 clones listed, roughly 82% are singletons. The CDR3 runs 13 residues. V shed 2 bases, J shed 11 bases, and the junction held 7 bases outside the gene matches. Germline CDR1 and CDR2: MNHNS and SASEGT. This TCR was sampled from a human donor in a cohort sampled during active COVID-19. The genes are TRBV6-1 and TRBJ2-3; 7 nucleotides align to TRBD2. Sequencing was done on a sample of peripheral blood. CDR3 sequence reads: CASSENPGLKQYF. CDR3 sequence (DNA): TGTGCCAGCAGTGAAAACCCGGGACTAAAGCAGTATTTT.